This T cell receptor beta chain came from a study of T-cell memory formation after mild COVID-19. Study details: TCR clusters largely stayed donor specific.

The CDR3 is 15 amino acids. The germline gives CDR1 KGHSH, CDR2 LQKENI. V trimming: 2 bases; J trimming: 3 bases; junction bases outside the gene matches: 4. On this clonotype itself: The antigen is unknown.

The study's findings and limits: Of the contracting clones, CD4+ ones lay mainly in CM and EM, and CD8+ ones in EMRA. Contracting clones, day 15 to 85, had balanced CD4/CD8, and later expanders favored CD4+.

TCRdb fed the 5' RACE reads into MiXCR, producing one record per CDR3 protein. The sample lists about 400,000 distinct CDR3 sequences; around 14% were seen once. The J gene is TRBJ2-7, the V gene TRBV18, with 10 bases fitting TRBD1. The receptor was isolated from a man aged 18-30 years who had mild COVID-19 (a few samples of this study predate the infection). Cell type and time point are not known. Input material: PBMCs or a T cell subset sorted from them (not recorded which). The CDR3 sequence is CASSPGTGDIYEQYF. The CDR3 nucleotides read TGTGCCAGCTCACCAGGGACAGGGGATATCTACGAGCAGTACTTC.